The present entry profiles one TCR beta chain with its context. TCRdb re-derived calls from the RT-PCR reads in MiXCR, one entry per CDR3 protein. This table holds hundreds of thousands of distinct CDR3 sequences, approximately 15% found once. V lost 0 bases and J lost 7; bases outside the gene matches: 1. Germline CDR1 and CDR2: SGHRS and YFSETQ. This CDR3 has 14 residues. Sequencing was done on a sample of memory CD4+ T cells from blood. This clonotype originated in a female donor in good health, serving as a healthy control. J is TRBJ1-2 and V is TRBV5-1, with 12 bases matching TRBD1. The CDR3 spells CASSLGDRGLGYTF. Written as DNA, the CDR3 is TGCGCCAGCAGCTTGGGGGACAGGGGGCTTGGCTACACCTTC.